Detailed here is one T cell receptor (beta chain). The sample is drawn from a study of CD8+CD57+ T cells in acquired aplastic anemia. Template material for TCR beta VDJ and CDR3 profiling consisted of genomic DNA. TCRdb itself ran the reads through MiXCR, one entry per CDR3 protein. The sample shows over 150,000 distinct CDR3 sequences, just over 50% of them seen only once. From germline, CDR1 is SGHAT and CDR2 FQDESV (reference sequence). This CDR3 is 17 amino acids long. V dropped 5 bases and J dropped 0; count of bases not matched to a gene: 9. Sequencing was done on patients that had shown CD8+CD57+ cell expansion by flow cytometry. A severe acquired aplastic anemia diagnosis applied to all patients. Patients were therapy-naive when their blood was sampled.

Sequences were obtained from sorted CD4+, CD8+, or CD8+CD57+ T cells (not recorded which) from PBMCs. This receptor was identified in a human donor with aplastic anemia. This chain uses TRBV11-1 with TRBJ1-1; the match to TRBD1 covers 10 bases. The CDR3 loop reads CASSLTTGGGLNTEAFF. The CDR3 DNA reads TGTGCCAGCAGCCTAACGACAGGGGGCGGCCTGAACACTGAAGCTTTCTTT.